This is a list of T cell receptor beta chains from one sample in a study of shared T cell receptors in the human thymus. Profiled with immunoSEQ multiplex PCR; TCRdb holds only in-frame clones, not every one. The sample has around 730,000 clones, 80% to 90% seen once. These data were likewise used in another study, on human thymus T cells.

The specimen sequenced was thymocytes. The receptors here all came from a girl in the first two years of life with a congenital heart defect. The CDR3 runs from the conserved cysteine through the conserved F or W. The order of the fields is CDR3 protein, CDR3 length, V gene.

cdr3_aa: CASSLDPGWGADTQYF
cdr3_length: 16
v_call: TRBV7-8

cdr3_aa: CASSQDHLKEGWAGANVLTF
cdr3_length: 20
v_call: TRBV4-1

cdr3_aa: CASSQDGYSADTQYF
cdr3_length: 15
v_call: TRBV4-1

cdr3_aa: CASTNRVEKLFF
cdr3_length: 12
v_call: TRBV28

cdr3_aa: CASSLARRGDRNTIYF
cdr3_length: 16
v_call: TRBV7-2

cdr3_aa: CAWSETDYGYTF
cdr3_length: 12
v_call: TRBV30

cdr3_aa: CASRQPTGGTEAFF
cdr3_length: 14
v_call: TRBV6-5

cdr3_aa: CASSSPFRSYEQYF
cdr3_length: 14
v_call: TRBV19

cdr3_aa: CASRLAGVTDTQYF
cdr3_length: 14
v_call: TRBV2

cdr3_aa: CASSVAGSKQPQHF
cdr3_length: 14
v_call: TRBV19